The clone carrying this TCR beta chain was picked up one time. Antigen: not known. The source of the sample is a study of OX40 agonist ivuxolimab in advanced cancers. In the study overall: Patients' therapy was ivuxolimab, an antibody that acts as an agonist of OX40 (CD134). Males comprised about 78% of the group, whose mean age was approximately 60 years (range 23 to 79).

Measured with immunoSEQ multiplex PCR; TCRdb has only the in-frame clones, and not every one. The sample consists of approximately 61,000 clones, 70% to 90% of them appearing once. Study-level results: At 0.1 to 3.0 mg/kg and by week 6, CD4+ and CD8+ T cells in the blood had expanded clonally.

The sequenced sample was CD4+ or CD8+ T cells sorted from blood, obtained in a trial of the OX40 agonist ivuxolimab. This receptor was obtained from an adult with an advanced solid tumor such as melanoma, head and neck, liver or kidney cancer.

The CDR3 here is CASSLIGTVRSDTQYF. CDR3 nucleotides: TGCGCCAGCAGCTTGATTGGGACAGTTCGGTCGGATACGCAGTATTTT. The chain recombines TRBV5-1 with TRBJ2-3, with 7 bases identical to TRBD1. After removal of 1 base from V and 6 bases from J, the junction contained 11 bases not matched to a gene. CDR1 is SGHRS, CDR2 YFSETQ, per germline. The CDR3 consists of 16 residues.